Following are 8 T cell receptor beta chains from one sample sequenced in a study of cytomegalovirus exposure and HLA in healthy donors. The PCR was carried out with 60 Vbeta primers and 13 Jbeta primers. TCRdb keeps only in-frame clones here, not all; method: immunoSEQ multiplex PCR. The sample holds 85,000 to 95,000 clones; 74% are singletons and the top ten take around 20%. The sequenced material came from PBMCs. These receptors originate from a man aged 25-40 years in good health and CMV-seropositive.

This clone was recorded a few times. The rearrangement uses TRBV10-2 and TRBJ2-2; 9 nucleotides match TRBD2. The CDR3 spans 15 residues. The trim removed 4 bases at V and 4 bases at J, leaving 4 bases unmatched. The germline V gene has CDR1 WSHSY and CDR2 SAAADI. CDR3 sequence: CASSGGGGATGELFF. Written as DNA, the CDR3 is TGCGCCAGCAGTGGTGGCGGGGGGGCCACCGGGGAGCTGTTTTTT.

The V call is TRBV6-5, the J call TRBJ1-3; D perhaps matches TRBD1 (5 bases). The CDR3 covers 16 residues. The V gene lost 0 bases and the J gene lost 2 bases, with 11 bases spanning the gap. CDR1 is MNHEY and CDR2 is SVGAGI in the germline V gene. The CDR3 DNA reads as TGTGCCAGCAGTTACTCCGGGGGGGGAACTGGAAACACCATATATTTT. Its protein is CASSYSGGGTGNTIYF.

V is TRBV27 and J is TRBJ2-7, with D possibly TRBD2 on 6 matching bases. The V end lost 3 bases, the J end lost 2 bases, and 11 bases lay between the germline ends. In germline, CDR1 is MNHEY, CDR2 SMNVEV (reference sequence). The CDR3 is 14 amino acids. CDR3 DNA: TGTGCCAGCAGTTTGGCGGGACCAACCTACGAGCAGTACTTC. Its translation: CASSLAGPTYEQYF.

This chain links TRBV28 with TRBJ1-2, with 7 bases fitting TRBD1. Germline CDR1 MDHEN, CDR2 SYDVKM. The CDR3 consists of 15 residues. Unmatched junction bases numbered 6, after V lost 2 bases and J lost 3 bases. CDR3 nucleotides: TGTGCCAGCAGTTTAAGGACAGGCCAGTACTATGGCTACACCTTC. Translation: CASSLRTGQYYGYTF.

The chain employs TRBV29-1 and TRBJ2-7, with 12 bases matching TRBD1. The junction had 8 bases not matched to a gene; V was cut back by 4 bases and J by 7 bases. Germline lookup yields CDR1 SQVTM and CDR2 ANQGSEA. The CDR3 loop spans 14 amino acids. CDR3 in amino acids: CSVAIGTGGSEQYF. CDR3 nucleotide sequence: TGCAGCGTTGCCATCGGGACAGGGGGCTCGGAGCAGTACTTC.

V and J are TRBV6-5 and TRBJ2-7, with 13 bases aligning to TRBD2. The CDR3 is made up of 16 amino acids. Trimming removed 4 bases from V and 2 bases from J; junction bases left unmatched: 5. Germline-derived CDR1 and CDR2 are MNHEY and SVGAGI. The CDR3 region is CASSLATSGRAYEQYF. Written as DNA, the CDR3 is TGTGCCAGCAGTTTAGCAACTAGCGGGAGGGCCTACGAGCAGTACTTC.

The J gene is TRBJ1-1, the V gene TRBV5-1; 7 bases fit TRBD1. CDR3 length: 18 residues. Germline CDR1 reads SGHRS; CDR2 reads YFSETQ. V trimming: 1 base; J trimming: 6 bases; junction bases outside the gene matches: 18. CDR3 DNA: TGCGCCAGCAGCTTGAATGGGCAGGGGGAAGGTAGATTGGCTGAAGCTTTCTTT. Its translation: CASSLNGQGEGRLAEAFF.

V and J are TRBV11-3 and TRBJ2-1, with 7 bases aligning to TRBD1. Trimming removed 4 bases from V and 2 bases from J; junction bases left unmatched: 2. The CDR3 has 14 residues. The V gene's germline CDR1 is SGHNT and CDR2 YENEEA. Here the CDR3 DNA reads TGTGCCAGCAGCTATCAGGGGGCCTACAATGAGCAGTTCTTC. This codes for CASSYQGAYNEQFF.